The 17 T cell receptor beta chains presented below share a single source sample, sequenced in a study of T cells in Graves' hyperthyroidism and ophthalmopathy. It was RNA transcripts that yielded the amplified TCR beta CDR3 regions. Initially, a first-round RT-PCR of the TCR CDR3 employed the HTBI primer set. In TCRdb, the multiplex PCR reads were re-called with MiXCR into one record per CDR3 protein. The sample includes hundreds of thousands of distinct CDR3 sequences, 14% seen only once; the top ten take roughly 10%. Specimen: blood. The receptors shown here come from a woman between 18 and 29 years old with Graves' hyperthyroidism.

The chain is built from TRBV7-2 and TRBJ2-3; tentative D call: TRBD2 (6 bases). V lost 3 bases and J lost 0, with 19 bases in between. The CDR3 is 18 residues long. Germline V CDR1 and CDR2: SGHTA, FQGNSA. The CDR3 DNA is TGTGCCAGCAGCTTTACCCTCAAGGGCGGGATTAGCACAGATACGCAGTATTTT. Amino acids: CASSFTLKGGISTDTQYF.

This clonotype was found many times. The rearrangement uses TRBV12-3 or TRBV12-4 and TRBJ1-3; D gene uncertain. Deletions cut 2 bases from V and 4 bases from J, with 6 bases between. There are 13 residues in the CDR3. The CDR3 sequence is CASSLLGGNTIYF. The CDR3, as DNA: TGTGCCAGCAGTTTATTGGGCGGAAACACCATATATTTT.

This clonotype was observed a few times. The CDR3 DNA reads as TGTGCCAGCTCACCACCGGGGACTTACTCTGGAAACACCATATATTTT. Translated, it gives CASSPPGTYSGNTIYF. V and J are TRBV18 and TRBJ1-3, with a tentative D call TRBD1 (5 bases). Trimming pared 0 bases from V and 0 bases from J, leaving 9 bases between. Germline lookup yields CDR1 KGHSH and CDR2 LQKENI. The CDR3 has 16 residues.

The chain joins TRBV12-3 or TRBV12-4 to TRBJ1-1; 8 bases map to TRBD1. The CDR3 has 15 residues. J gave up 1 base and V 9 bases, and 10 bases lay outside the gene matches. The chain's CDR3 is CASSGGDRKNTEAFF. CDR3 nucleotides: TGTGCCAGTTCCGGGGGGGACAGGAAGAACACTGAAGCTTTCTTT.

This clonotype was seen ten or more times. CDR3 DNA sequence: TGTGCCAGCACCCACATAGTCGGTGGAGATGGCTACACCTTC. This translates into CASTHIVGGDGYTF. The chain employs TRBV7-9 and TRBJ1-2; D unresolved. The germline V and J ends were trimmed by 7 bases and 6 bases, with 18 bases remaining between them. The CDR3 sequence is 14 residues long. CDR1 and CDR2 from the germline V gene are SEHNR and FQNEAQ (reference sequence).

This clonotype was seen ten or more times. The chain joins TRBV29-1 to TRBJ2-5; unclear D gene. Trimming pared 0 bases from V and 2 bases from J, leaving 4 bases between. Per germline, CDR1 SQVTM and CDR2 ANQGSEA. This CDR3 has 12 amino acids. The CDR3 reads CSVEEGQETQYF. CDR3 DNA sequence: TGCAGCGTTGAAGAAGGGCAAGAGACCCAGTACTTC. Using reference TRBV29-1 and TRBJ2-5 for the parts outside the CDR3, the full variable domain is SAVISQKPSRDICQRGTSLTIQCQVDSQVTMMFWYRQQPGQSLTLIATANQGSEATYESGFVIDKFPISRPNLTFSTLTVSNMSPEDSSIYLCSVEEGQETQYFGPGTRLLVL.

The table lists this clonotype with a count of one. V usage is TRBV5-1 and J usage is TRBJ2-7; 7 bases are shared with TRBD2. In germline, CDR1 is SGHRS, CDR2 YFSETQ. Trimming cost V 6 bases and J 1 base; bases outside gene matches: 4. CDR3 size: 13 residues. The CDR3 spells CASTLADSYEQYF. As DNA, the CDR3 is TGCGCCAGCACCCTAGCGGATTCCTACGAGCAGTACTTC. The variable domain in full, completed from reference TRBV5-1 and TRBJ2-7, reads KAGVTQTPRYLIKTRGQQVTLSCSPISGHRSVSWYQQTPGQGLQFLFEYFSETQRNKGNFPGRFSGRQFSNSRSEMNVSTLELGDSALYLCASTLADSYEQYFGPGTRLTVT.

This clonotype was picked up a small number of times. This chain links TRBV3-1 with TRBJ2-2; D is ambiguous. Between the trimmed V and J ends, which lost 5 bases and 3 bases, there was a span of 13 bases. The CDR3 loop spans 15 amino acids. Germline V lookup: CDR1 LGHDT, CDR2 YNNKEL (reference sequence). In DNA, the CDR3 is TGTGCCAGCAGCTACTTAAGCGTTGACACCGGGGAGCTGTTTTTT. Amino acids: CASSYLSVDTGELFF.

This clonotype was seen ten or more times. This chain uses TRBV18 with TRBJ1-1; tentative D call: TRBD1 (6 bases). Trimming removed 10 bases from V and 2 bases from J, with 14 bases in between. The CDR3 is 13 amino acids. Germline V gene data show CDR1 as KGHSH and CDR2 as LQKENI. CDR3 protein: CATMDSGNTEAFF. The CDR3 DNA sequence: TGTGCCACCATGGACAGTGGAAACACTGAAGCTTTCTTT.

This sequence joins TRBV6-5 and TRBJ2-3, with 7 bases identical to TRBD1. Germline V CDR1 and CDR2: MNHEY, SVGAGI. The CDR3 has 16 amino acids. V gave up 1 base and J gave up 0 bases; unmatched junction bases: 4. CDR3 nucleotide sequence: TGTGCCAGCAGTTACTTGGGGACAGCTAGCACAGATACGCAGTATTTT. Its translation is CASSYLGTASTDTQYF.

This clonotype was detected only a few times. V and J are TRBV29-1 and TRBJ1-1; D remains unclear. Germline CDR1 and CDR2: SQVTM and ANQGSEA. There are 13 residues in the CDR3. Trimming took 3 bases from V and 4 from J, leaving 12 bases between them. CDR3 in DNA: TGCAGCGTTGAGGGAGGTAAGGGCACTGAAGCTTTCTTT. Protein: CSVEGGKGTEAFF.

As regards this clonotype: This could be a read error, since a much larger clone is one nucleotide away. CDR3 sequence reads: CAWSVRGRGAHQPQHF. The CDR3 DNA reads as TGTGCCTGGAGTGTAAGGGGACGGGGGGCACATCAGCCCCAGCATTTT. The chain couples TRBV30 to TRBJ1-5; a possible D gene is TRBD1 (6 bases). The germline V gene encodes CDR1 GTSNPN and CDR2 SVGIG (reference sequence). CDR3 length: 16 residues. Trimming removed 0 bases from V and 5 bases from J, with 17 bases in between.

The chain is built from TRBV12-5 and TRBJ2-3; D ambiguous. The CDR3 runs to 12 residues. The germline gives CDR1 LGHNT, CDR2 FRNRAP. V shed 0 bases and J shed 6 bases, with 4 bases lying between them. CDR3 sequence (DNA): TGTGCTAGTGGTTTGGTAGCGGATACGCAGTATTTT. This gives the protein CASGLVADTQYF.

This clonotype was seen repeatedly, ten times or more. The rearrangement links TRBV20-1 to TRBJ2-7; D is perhaps TRBD2 (5 bases). Trimming cost V 6 bases and J 1 base, with 13 bases left between them. This CDR3 is built from 13 residues. Germline lookup yields CDR1 DFQATT and CDR2 SNEGSKA (reference sequence). This CDR3 reads CSAGLQGSYEQYF. Written as DNA, the CDR3 is TGCAGTGCCGGACTTCAAGGGTCCTACGAGCAGTACTTC.

This clonotype was picked up a small number of times. J is TRBJ2-5 and V is TRBV27; 9 nucleotides line up with TRBD2. This CDR3 contains 15 residues. V gave up 6 bases and J gave up 7 bases; unmatched junction bases: 12. In germline, CDR1 is MNHEY, CDR2 SMNVEV (reference sequence). CDR3 in amino acids: CASSRGSGRGRTQYF. For the CDR3, the DNA is TGTGCCAGCAGCCGAGGTAGCGGGAGAGGAAGGACCCAGTACTTC.

This clonotype was recorded at least ten times. The chain couples TRBV18 to TRBJ2-4; TRBD1 is a possible D gene (6 bases). CDR1 is KGHSH, CDR2 LQKENI, per germline. Trimming removed 1 base from V and 1 base from J, with 11 bases in between. The CDR3 runs 16 residues. The CDR3 is CASSPLTTGAKNIQYF. CDR3 sequence (DNA): TGTGCCAGCTCACCACTAACCACAGGGGCCAAAAACATTCAGTACTTC.

This clonotype was observed a handful of times. The rearrangement uses TRBV29-1 and TRBJ2-7; D is undetermined. Germline V CDR1 and CDR2: SQVTM, ANQGSEA. V lost 1 base to trimming and J lost 2 bases, with 12 bases between them. This CDR3 has 14 residues. CDR3 in DNA: TGCAGCGTTGAAGTCTTCAGGAGTACCTACGAGCAGTACTTC. Amino acid sequence: CSVEVFRSTYEQYF.